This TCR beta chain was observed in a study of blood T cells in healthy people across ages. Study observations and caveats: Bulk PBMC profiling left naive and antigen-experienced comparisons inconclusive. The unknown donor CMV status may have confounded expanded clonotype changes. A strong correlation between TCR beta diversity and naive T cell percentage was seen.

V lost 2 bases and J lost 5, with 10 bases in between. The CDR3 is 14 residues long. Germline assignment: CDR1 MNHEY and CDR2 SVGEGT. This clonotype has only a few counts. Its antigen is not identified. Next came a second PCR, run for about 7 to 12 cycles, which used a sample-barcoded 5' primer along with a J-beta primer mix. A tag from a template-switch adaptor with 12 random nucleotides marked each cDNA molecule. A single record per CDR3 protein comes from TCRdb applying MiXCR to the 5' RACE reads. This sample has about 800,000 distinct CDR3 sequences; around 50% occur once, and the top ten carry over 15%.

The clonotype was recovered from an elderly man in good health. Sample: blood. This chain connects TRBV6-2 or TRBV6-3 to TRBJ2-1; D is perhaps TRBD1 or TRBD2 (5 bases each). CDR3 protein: CASSYAGDHNEQFF. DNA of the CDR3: TGTGCCAGCAGTTACGCTGGGGACCACAATGAGCAGTTCTTC.